This is a list of T cell receptor beta chains from one sample in a study of response to subunit inactivated influenza vaccine. Via MiXCR, TCRdb re-called the RT-PCR reads, giving one row per CDR3 protein. The table has around 570,000 distinct CDR3 sequences, 11% seen once. These sequences were also reported in another study, on T cells expressing NK-cell markers.

The source material was PBMCs from blood, sampled on the day of vaccination. All receptors derive from a man aged 50 or older who received an inactivated influenza vaccine. The conserved cysteine and the conserved F or W are not part of the CDR3 here. Fields, in order: J gene, V gene, CDR3 protein.

j_call: TRBJ1-6
v_call: TRBV2
cdr3_aa: ATGPGWNSPLH

j_call: TRBJ2-7
v_call: TRBV7-2
cdr3_aa: ASSFAAGIPYEQY

j_call: TRBJ2-2
v_call: TRBV20-1
cdr3_aa: SASSRDTNTGELF

j_call: TRBJ1-5
v_call: TRBV10-3
cdr3_aa: AISEAQGNQPQH

j_call: TRBJ2-7
v_call: TRBV12-3/TRBV12-4
cdr3_aa: ASSLVAGVAYEQY

j_call: TRBJ2-2
v_call: TRBV15
cdr3_aa: ATSRERTLPAGELF

j_call: TRBJ2-1
v_call: TRBV7-8
cdr3_aa: ASSLTRLSYNEQF

j_call: TRBJ2-7
v_call: TRBV18
cdr3_aa: ASSRQGANYEQY

j_call: TRBJ2-7
v_call: TRBV11-2
cdr3_aa: ASSLGYRSSYEQY

j_call: TRBJ2-2
v_call: TRBV5-1
cdr3_aa: ASSFGLAGPGELF

j_call: TRBJ1-2
v_call: TRBV29-1
cdr3_aa: SAVTGDRYYGYT

j_call: TRBJ1-6
v_call: TRBV4-3
cdr3_aa: ASSHKGGQPNSNSPLH

j_call: TRBJ1-5
v_call: TRBV7-9
cdr3_aa: ASSLVGGRGNQPQH

j_call: TRBJ2-3
v_call: TRBV12-3/TRBV12-4
cdr3_aa: ASRIAGASSTDTQY

j_call: TRBJ2-3
v_call: TRBV6-2/TRBV6-3
cdr3_aa: ASSYGASTQY

j_call: TRBJ2-5
v_call: TRBV20-1
cdr3_aa: SADIGAGQETQY

j_call: TRBJ2-3
v_call: TRBV6-1
cdr3_aa: ASSETGLTTDTQY

j_call: TRBJ2-5
v_call: TRBV7-9
cdr3_aa: ASSLVPAGKETQY

j_call: TRBJ2-2
v_call: TRBV7-7
cdr3_aa: ASSIMGTGELF

j_call: TRBJ2-2
v_call: TRBV10-3
cdr3_aa: AISSTRALTGELF

j_call: TRBJ2-3
v_call: TRBV7-8
cdr3_aa: ASSRAQASTDTQY

j_call: TRBJ2-7
v_call: TRBV20-1
cdr3_aa: SALSVVKQY

j_call: TRBJ2-7
v_call: TRBV5-1
cdr3_aa: ASSWAAAGSYEQY

j_call: TRBJ2-7
v_call: TRBV2
cdr3_aa: ASSDFGGHYEQY

j_call: TRBJ2-7
v_call: TRBV5-1
cdr3_aa: ASSLTQGRMYEQY

j_call: TRBJ2-1
v_call: TRBV24-1
cdr3_aa: ATSDPRGSGRESYEQF

j_call: TRBJ2-3
v_call: TRBV7-8
cdr3_aa: ASSLRVRGDTDTQY

j_call: TRBJ1-6
v_call: TRBV5-1
cdr3_aa: ASSPSGQANSPLH

j_call: TRBJ1-2
v_call: TRBV20-1
cdr3_aa: SARDLGDRGYYGYT

j_call: TRBJ2-5
v_call: TRBV4-1
cdr3_aa: ASSQVAGVQETQY

j_call: TRBJ2-7
v_call: TRBV2
cdr3_aa: ASNIDYEQY

j_call: TRBJ2-3
v_call: TRBV11-2
cdr3_aa: ASSRRSQVGDTQY

j_call: TRBJ1-1
v_call: TRBV4-3
cdr3_aa: ASSQELGQGRKNTEAF

j_call: TRBJ2-5
v_call: TRBV28
cdr3_aa: ACSFLRERETQY

j_call: TRBJ1-2
v_call: TRBV12-3/TRBV12-4
cdr3_aa: ASRGIHYGYT

j_call: TRBJ2-1
v_call: TRBV15
cdr3_aa: ATSRGAGLKGSGSYNEQF

j_call: TRBJ2-1
v_call: TRBV4-3
cdr3_aa: ASSQEHTPYNEQF

j_call: TRBJ2-7
v_call: TRBV19
cdr3_aa: ATQGRGGEQY

j_call: TRBJ2-2
v_call: TRBV5-1
cdr3_aa: ASSLGQGETGELF

j_call: TRBJ2-3
v_call: TRBV9
cdr3_aa: ASSVVGGNTDTQY

j_call: TRBJ1-1
v_call: TRBV5-1
cdr3_aa: ASSPDRTEAF

j_call: TRBJ1-2
v_call: TRBV5-1
cdr3_aa: ASSSGQSYGYT

j_call: TRBJ1-3
v_call: TRBV12-3/TRBV12-4
cdr3_aa: ATRGSGNTIY

j_call: TRBJ2-1
v_call: TRBV5-1
cdr3_aa: ASSLEQRRNEQF

j_call: TRBJ2-7
v_call: TRBV2
cdr3_aa: ASSAADRGLPYEQY

j_call: TRBJ2-5
v_call: TRBV5-1
cdr3_aa: ASSLTGEETQY

j_call: TRBJ2-2
v_call: TRBV5-1
cdr3_aa: ASSSQFPGQGSGELF

j_call: TRBJ2-7
v_call: TRBV3-1
cdr3_aa: ASSQDPRRERDYYEQY

j_call: TRBJ2-2
v_call: TRBV5-1
cdr3_aa: ASAANTGELF

j_call: TRBJ1-1
v_call: TRBV7-2
cdr3_aa: ASSPGTEAF

j_call: TRBJ2-7
v_call: TRBV5-1
cdr3_aa: ASSRLGGEQY